The 29 T cell receptor beta chains in this list originate from one sample, sequenced in a study of blood T cell repertoires in COVID-19. Clones were sequenced by immunoSEQ multiplex PCR, and TCRdb holds only the in-frame ones, with some missing. The sample includes 100,000 to 150,000 clones, 55% to 75% of them seen just once. Sample: peripheral blood. All receptors come from a woman in her seventies with acute or convalescent COVID-19.

Only one count was recorded for this clone. J is TRBJ2-7 and V is TRBV5-4; D may be TRBD1 (6 bases). The CDR3 spans 13 residues. CDR1 SGHNT and CDR2 YYREEE come from the germline V gene (reference sequence). The V and J ends lost 4 bases and 0 bases respectively, with 8 bases between them. In nucleotides, the CDR3 is TGTGCCAGCAGCCGGGACAACTCCTACGAGCAGTACTTC. Translating it yields CASSRDNSYEQYF.

The rearrangement uses TRBV28 and TRBJ2-7; 10 positions match TRBD2. With V trimmed by 5 bases and J by 0 bases, 1 base remained unmatched. The CDR3 runs 14 residues. Germline V gene lookup returns CDR1 MDHEN and CDR2 SYDVKM. The CDR3 loop is CASSIAGGSYEQYF. The DNA for the CDR3 is TGTGCCAGCAGTATAGCGGGAGGCTCCTACGAGCAGTACTTC.

This clone was found a few times. This chain's CDR3 is CASSQAAGNYGYTF. CDR3 nucleotide sequence: TGTGCCAGCAGCCAAGCGGCGGGAAACTATGGCTACACCTTC. The chain uses TRBV4-2 and TRBJ1-2, with D hard to call. The CDR3 runs 14 residues. The germline V and J ends were trimmed by 1 base and 2 bases, with 8 bases remaining between them. CDR1 and CDR2 (germline): LGHNA, YNFKEQ.

This clone was found a few times. The rearrangement uses TRBV7-9 and TRBJ1-3; D is undetermined. There are 13 residues in the CDR3. V lost 2 bases to trimming and J lost 4 bases, with 6 bases between them. Germline loops: CDR1 SEHNR, CDR2 FQNEAQ (reference sequence). The CDR3: CASSLTEGNTIYF. In DNA, the CDR3 is TGTGCCAGCAGCTTAACGGAGGGAAACACCATATATTTT. Combining the CDR3 with reference TRBV7-9 and TRBJ1-3 gives the whole variable domain DTGVSQNPRHKITKRGQNVTFRCDPISEHNRLYWYRQTLGQGPEFLTYFQNEAQLEKSRLLSDRFSAERPKGSFSTLEIQRTEQGDSAMYLCASSLTEGNTIYFGEGSWLTVV.

V gene TRBV27 combines with J gene TRBJ2-7; 7 nucleotides match TRBD1. Germline lookup yields CDR1 MNHEY and CDR2 SMNVEV (reference sequence). This CDR3 contains 15 residues. V trimming: 2 bases; J trimming: 3 bases; junction bases outside the gene matches: 7. CDR3 in amino acids: CASSLRQGNFYEQYF. DNA of the CDR3: TGTGCCAGCAGTTTACGACAGGGTAATTTCTACGAGCAGTACTTC.

The CDR3 is CASSPGLAVYNEQFF. CDR3 sequence (DNA): TGTGCCAGCAGCCCGGGACTAGCGGTCTACAATGAGCAGTTCTTC. The gene calls are TRBV11-3 and TRBJ2-1; 11 positions match TRBD2. The CDR3 sequence is 15 residues long. Germline V CDR1 and CDR2: SGHNT, YENEEA. V lost 5 bases, J lost 3 bases, and 3 bases stayed unmatched.

The chain joins TRBV12-5 to TRBJ2-3, with a tentative D call TRBD2 (6 bases). CDR1 and CDR2 (germline): LGHNT, FRNRAP. This CDR3 region has 19 residues. With 1 base removed from V and 4 bases from J, the gap between germline ends came to 24 bases. CDR3 nucleotides: TGTGCTAGTGGTTTGGGGAGGGTGCAGGGAAGAAATTCGCCAGATACGCAGTATTTT. Translation gives CASGLGRVQGRNSPDTQYF.

This chain uses TRBV19 with TRBJ1-2; the match to TRBD1 covers 8 bases. The CDR3 loop spans 14 amino acids. CDR1 and CDR2 (germline): LNHDA, SQIVND (reference sequence). V lost 3 bases to trimming and J lost 5 bases; unmatched junction nucleotides: 5. DNA of the CDR3: TGTGCCAGTAGTATTCCGACAGGGGCTTATGGCTACACCTTC. It codes for CASSIPTGAYGYTF. The variable domain in full, completed from reference TRBV19 and TRBJ1-2, reads DGGITQSPKYLFRKEGQNVTLSCEQNLNHDAMYWYRQDPGQGLRLIYYSQIVNDFQKGDIAEGYSVSREKKESFPLTVTSAQKNPTAFYLCASSIPTGAYGYTFGSGTRLTVV.

V is TRBV15 and J is TRBJ1-3; D not resolved. The CDR3 loop spans 15 amino acids. The germline V and J ends were trimmed by 0 bases and 0 bases, with 6 bases remaining between them. The germline V gene has CDR1 LNHNV and CDR2 YYDKDF (reference sequence). CDR3 amino acids: CATSRETISGNTIYF. The CDR3 nucleotides read TGTGCCACCAGCAGAGAAACAATCTCTGGAAACACCATATATTTT.

This chain connects TRBV5-4 to TRBJ1-2, with D possibly TRBD1 on 6 matching bases. The CDR3 is 15 residues long. V shed 4 bases and J shed 5 bases, with 18 bases lying between them. In germline, CDR1 is SGHNT, CDR2 YYREEE (reference sequence). CDR3 DNA: TGTGCCAGCAGCCCCCTTGCAGGGGAACGATATGGCTACACCTTC. This sequence encodes CASSPLAGERYGYTF.

This chain joins TRBV29-1 and TRBJ1-2, with D possibly matching TRBD1 (5 bases). The CDR3 loop spans 13 amino acids. Germline assignment: CDR1 SQVTM and CDR2 ANQGSEA. V lost 2 bases and J lost 2, with 9 bases in between. The CDR3 DNA sequence: TGCAGCGTTGAACCGTCAGGGAACTATGGCTACACCTTC. It translates to CSVEPSGNYGYTF.

The chain combines TRBV6-5 with TRBJ1-5; D perhaps matches TRBD1 (5 bases). The germline V gene has CDR1 MNHEY and CDR2 SVGAGI. This CDR3 spans 13 amino acids. The V gene lost 2 bases and the J gene lost 6 bases, with 8 bases spanning the gap. This CDR3 reads CASSYPRAQPQHF. Written as DNA, the CDR3 is TGTGCCAGCAGTTACCCCAGGGCTCAGCCCCAGCATTTT.

The rearrangement links TRBV19 to TRBJ2-1; 7 positions match TRBD1. V was pared by 6 bases and J by 9 bases, with 8 bases of the junction left unmatched. The CDR3 runs 13 residues. Germline CDR1 is LNHDA and CDR2 is SQIVND (reference sequence). DNA for the CDR3: TGTGCCAGTAGCCTCACAGGGGTAGGTGAGCAGTTCTTC. It yields the protein CASSLTGVGEQFF.

This chain joins TRBV9 and TRBJ2-7, with 9 bases aligning to TRBD1. CDR1 is SGDLS and CDR2 is YYNGEE in the germline V gene. CDR3 length: 16 residues. V was clipped by 0 bases and J by 3 bases; unmatched bases: 7. CDR3 DNA: TGTGCCAGCAGCGTAGGACAGGGGGGAAACAACTACGAGCAGTACTTC. The encoded protein is CASSVGQGGNNYEQYF.

This clone was recorded a few times. This sequence joins TRBV19 and TRBJ2-2; 11 bases fit TRBD1. CDR1 and CDR2 from the germline V gene are LNHDA and SQIVND (reference sequence). This CDR3 contains 18 residues. The junction had 10 bases not matched to a gene; V was cut back by 0 bases and J by 7 bases. CDR3 DNA: TGTGCCAGTAGTATAGAAGGTGTCGGACAGGGGGCCGACGGGGAGCTGTTTTTT. This codes for CASSIEGVGQGADGELFF.

This chain's CDR3 is CATSETTRGSSYNEQFF. The CDR3 DNA follows: TGTGCCACCAGTGAGACCACGCGGGGCAGCTCCTACAATGAGCAGTTCTTC. V usage is TRBV24-1 and J usage is TRBJ2-1, with D possibly being TRBD2 (6 bases). Trimming shortened V by 4 bases and J by 0 bases, and 15 bases separated the two germline ends. This CDR3 is 17 amino acids long. Germline assignment: CDR1 KGHDR and CDR2 SFDVKD.

This clone has more than one count but fewer than ten. The chain carries TRBV3-1 (or the pseudogene TRBV3-2) and TRBJ1-1; 8 bases match TRBD1. Germline CDR1 and CDR2: LGHDT and YNNKEL (reference sequence). V was pared by 6 bases and J by 1 base, with 4 bases of the junction left unmatched. The CDR3 contains 14 residues. The CDR3 sequence is CASSPGGRNTEAFF. DNA for the CDR3: TGTGCCAGCAGTCCAGGGGGCCGGAACACTGAAGCTTTCTTT.

This clone was seen only a few times. This chain uses TRBV3-1 (or the pseudogene TRBV3-2) with TRBJ2-3; TRBD2 matches at 9 bases. Germline loops: CDR1 LGHDT, CDR2 YNNKEL (reference sequence). Trimming cost V 4 bases and J 5 bases; bases outside gene matches: 10. CDR3 length equals 16 residues. In DNA form, the CDR3 reads TGTGCCAGCAGCCCATTTAGCGGGAGCAAGGGAGATACGCAGTATTTT. It is translated as CASSPFSGSKGDTQYF.

CDR3 DNA sequence: TGTGCCAGCAGCTCCCTAAAACCTAGCGCGGAGGATTACAATGAGCAGTTCTTC. Residues: CASSSLKPSAEDYNEQFF. The chain employs TRBV7-9 and TRBJ2-1; D is possibly TRBD2 (6 bases). The CDR3 length is 18 residues. Between the trimmed V and J ends, which lost 4 bases and 4 bases, there was a span of 23 bases. Germline V gene data show CDR1 as SEHNR and CDR2 as FQNEAQ (reference sequence). Filled out from reference TRBV7-9 and TRBJ2-1, the complete variable domain reads DTGVSQNPRHKITKRGQNVTFRCDPISEHNRLYWYRQTLGQGPEFLTYFQNEAQLEKSRLLSDRFSAERPKGSFSTLEIQRTEQGDSAMYLCASSSLKPSAEDYNEQFFGPGTRLTVL.

The V gene is TRBV7-9, the J gene TRBJ2-1; 7 bases line up with TRBD2. The germline CDR1 and CDR2 sequences are SEHNR and FQNEAQ (reference sequence). V was pared by 3 bases and J by 4 bases, with 6 bases of the junction left unmatched. CDR3 size: 15 residues. The CDR3 bases are TGTGCCAGCAGCTTTGACGGGGGGACTTACAATGAGCAGTTCTTC. Its translation: CASSFDGGTYNEQFF.

The table lists this clone with a count of one. J is TRBJ2-5 and V is TRBV9; TRBD2 aligns across 9 bases. V lost 3 bases and J lost 4; bases outside the gene matches: 7. From germline, CDR1 is SGDLS and CDR2 YYNGEE. The CDR3 spans 15 residues. The CDR3 bases are TGTGCCAGCAGCGGTAGCGGGGGAATTGGAGAGACCCAGTACTTC. The encoded protein is CASSGSGGIGETQYF.

This clone was counted ten times or more. The rearrangement links TRBV10-3 to TRBJ2-5, with D tentatively TRBD1 (6 bases). Trimming pared 10 bases from V and 2 bases from J, leaving 8 bases between. The CDR3 length is 11 residues. The germline CDR1 and CDR2 sequences are ENHRY and SYGVKD. The CDR3 coding sequence is TGTGCCACCGGACAGCAAGAGACCCAGTACTTC. It translates to CATGQQETQYF.

This chain links TRBV5-1 with TRBJ2-2, with 8 bases lining up with TRBD2. Unmatched junction bases numbered 3, after V lost 1 base and J lost 1 base. The CDR3 loop spans 16 amino acids. Germline V gene sequence: CDR1 SGHRS, CDR2 YFSETQ. The chain's CDR3 is CASSLMAGGNTGELFF. CDR3 coding DNA: TGCGCCAGCAGCTTGATGGCGGGAGGGAACACCGGGGAGCTGTTTTTT.

This chain joins TRBV28 and TRBJ2-7; weak D call: TRBD1 (6 bases). CDR1 MDHEN and CDR2 SYDVKM come from the germline V gene. V was pared by 5 bases and J by 3 bases, with 8 bases between. The CDR3 is made up of 12 amino acids. CDR3 region: CASSAQGYEQYF. DNA of the CDR3: TGTGCCAGCAGTGCACAGGGCTACGAGCAGTACTTC.

The chain is built from TRBV27 and TRBJ2-1, with 10 bases matching TRBD2. The CDR3 has 17 amino acids. Looked up from germline, CDR1 is MNHEY and CDR2 is SMNVEV (reference sequence). With 5 bases clipped from V and 5 bases from J, the junction kept 12 bases outside the gene matches. The CDR3 is CASSLSSGGAANNEQFF. The CDR3 nucleotides read TGTGCCAGCAGTCTCTCAAGCGGGGGGGCAGCAAACAATGAGCAGTTCTTC.

This chain uses TRBV4-3 with TRBJ1-4; D gene uncertain. The CDR3 covers 15 residues. Trimming pared 0 bases from V and 5 bases from J, leaving 10 bases between. Per germline, CDR1 LGHNA and CDR2 YSLEER. DNA of the CDR3: TGCGCCAGCAGCCAAGATTACTCCCCCAATGAAAAACTGTTTTTT. Residues: CASSQDYSPNEKLFF.

This clone was observed a single time. The rearrangement joins TRBV2 to TRBJ2-5; TRBD1 aligns across 9 bases. Germline CDR1 and CDR2: SNHLY and FYNNEI. The V gene end was trimmed by 6 bases and the J gene end by 7 bases; junction bases not matched to a gene: 9. This CDR3 contains 14 residues. CDR3 in amino acids: CASSLGGQGRTQYF. The CDR3 nucleotides read TGTGCCAGCAGCCTCGGGGGACAGGGAAGGACCCAGTACTTC.

The V gene is TRBV9, the J gene TRBJ2-1, with a weak D call TRBD2 (5 bases). Trimming cost V 3 bases and J 0 bases, with 10 bases left between them. The CDR3 is 15 residues long. Germline V gene data show CDR1 as SGDLS and CDR2 as YYNGEE. For the CDR3, the DNA is TGTGCCAGCAGCGCCGAGGGAGCCTCCTACAATGAGCAGTTCTTC. This sequence encodes CASSAEGASYNEQFF. The whole variable domain, remainder taken from reference TRBV9 and TRBJ2-1, is DSGVTQTPKHLITATGQRVTLRCSPRSGDLSVYWYQQSLDQGLQFLIQYYNGEERAKGNILERFSAQQFPDLHSELNLSSLELGDSALYFCASSAEGASYNEQFFGPGTRLTVL.

This clone was observed a handful of times. This sequence joins TRBV12-3 or TRBV12-4 and TRBJ1-1; TRBD1 might be the D (5 bases). The CDR3 spans 13 residues. The germline V and J ends were trimmed by 5 bases and 5 bases, with 12 bases remaining between them. Here the CDR3 reads CASSVRGGTEAFF. The CDR3 nucleotides read TGTGCCAGCAGTGTCCGGGGGGGGACTGAAGCTTTCTTT.